The 2 T cell receptor beta chains below all came from one sample that was sequenced in a study of blood T cell repertoires in COVID-19. Assay: immunoSEQ multiplex PCR; the TCRdb copy retains only in-frame clones and omits some. Here the sample spans about half a million clones, approximately 83% being singletons. The sequencing input was peripheral blood. All receptors come from a human donor in a cohort sampled during active COVID-19.

This clone appeared once. The J gene is TRBJ2-7, the V gene TRBV30, with TRBD2 identical over 13 bases. CDR1 and CDR2 from the germline V gene are GTSNPN and SVGIG (reference sequence). This CDR3 has 13 amino acids. V shed 7 bases, J shed 4 bases, and the junction held 4 bases outside the gene matches. The CDR3 is CAYGLAGVYEQYF. The DNA for the CDR3 is TGTGCCTACGGACTAGCGGGAGTTTACGAGCAGTACTTC. Combining the CDR3 with reference TRBV30 and TRBJ2-7 gives the whole variable domain SQTIHQWPATLVQPVGSPLSLECTVEGTSNPNLYWYRQAAGRGLQLLFYSVGIGQISSEVPQNLSASRPQDRQFILSSKKLLLSDSGFYLCAYGLAGVYEQYFGPGTRLTVT.

This sequence joins TRBV19 and TRBJ2-7; tentatively, D is TRBD1 (6 bases). CDR3 length: 15 residues. V was shortened by 1 base and J by 3 bases, with 13 bases between the two germline ends. Germline CDR1 LNHDA, CDR2 SQIVND (reference sequence). The CDR3: CASSIVRDTYYEQYF. As DNA, the CDR3 is TGTGCCAGTAGTATAGTCCGGGACACGTACTACGAGCAGTACTTC. The full variable domain, in which reference TRBV19 and TRBJ2-7 provide the parts outside the CDR3, is DGGITQSPKYLFRKEGQNVTLSCEQNLNHDAMYWYRQDPGQGLRLIYYSQIVNDFQKGDIAEGYSVSREKKESFPLTVTSAQKNPTAFYLCASSIVRDTYYEQYFGPGTRLTVT.